Given below is one T cell receptor (beta chain) in context. Its target is not known. The sample is drawn from a study of T cells in localized non-small cell lung cancer. CDR1 is SEHNR, CDR2 FQNEAQ, per germline (reference sequence). V lost 2 bases, J lost 10 bases, and 10 bases lay in between. CDR3 length: 12 amino acids. General study findings and limits: The appearance of a median approximately 60 of the top 100 tumor clones was seen in adjacent lung. Sequencing involved a lone tumor region, leaving heterogeneity possible.

The assay was immunoSEQ multiplex PCR, and TCRdb's table has in-frame clones only and misses some. The repertoire includes 20,000 to 25,000 clones, roughly 90% of them detected once, and 6.1% sits in the top ten. The input for sequencing was PBMCs, taken before any cancer treatment. This sequence joins TRBV7-9 and TRBJ2-3; D remains ambiguous. The TCR comes from a man between 35 and 75 years old with stage II lung adenocarcinoma. CDR3: CASSLLETPQYF. The CDR3, as DNA: TGTGCCAGCAGCTTACTGGAGACACCGCAGTATTTT.